A single sample gave rise to the 13 T cell receptor beta chains below, sequenced in a study of naive and memory T cell subsets. The beta constant-region primer was an equimolar mix of two oligonucleotides covering TRBC1 and TRBC2. The ligated cDNA underwent four PCR rounds using SP2 and nested alpha and beta constant-region primers. TCRdb re-called the UMI-ligation and nested PCR reads through MiXCR, storing one row per CDR3 protein. The table shows some 17,000 distinct CDR3 sequences, with approximately 9% occurring only once. The specimen sequenced was central memory CD8+ T cells from blood. The receptor set was obtained from a human donor in good health.

There are a few counts of this clonotype. V is TRBV4-3 and J is TRBJ1-6; unclear D gene. Germline V gene lookup returns CDR1 LGHNA and CDR2 YSLEER. The CDR3 contains 17 residues. Trimming stripped 0 bases from V and 0 bases from J, with 9 bases between. Here the CDR3 DNA reads TGCGCCAGCAGCCAAGAGTGGTTGGGCTCCTATAATTCACCCCTCCACTTT. Translating gives CASSQEWLGSYNSPLHF.

Notes on this clonotype: At one boundary the junction diverges from the germline segment, which might be a read error. The chain couples TRBV28 to TRBJ1-3; possible D gene TRBD1, 5 bases. CDR1 is MDHEN and CDR2 is SYDVKM in the germline V gene. This CDR3 has 12 residues. CDR3 coding DNA: TGTGCCAGCAGCCCAAATGCGGACATCATGGATTTT. Amino acids: CASSPNADIMDF.

This clonotype counts as medium-sized (0.01 to 0.1%). V and J are TRBV3-1 and TRBJ1-1; 7 nucleotides agree with TRBD1. Germline assignment: CDR1 LGHDT and CDR2 YNNKEL (reference sequence). After removal of 0 bases from V and 1 base from J, the junction contained 11 bases not matched to a gene. The CDR3 covers 18 residues. CDR3 nucleotides: TGTGCCAGCAGCCAAGAAGGACAGGAGCTCTTCCCGAACACTGAAGCTTTCTTT. Residues: CASSQEGQELFPNTEAFF.

This clonotype showed up just a few times. The chain joins TRBV5-1 to TRBJ1-1; D might be TRBD1 (5 bases). The length of the CDR3 is 11 residues. Trimming cost V 7 bases and J 2 bases, with 6 bases left between them. CDR1 and CDR2 (germline): SGHRS, YFSETQ. CDR3 DNA sequence: TGCGCCAGCGGGGACAACACTGAAGCTTTCTTT. As protein: CASGDNTEAFF. Variable domain in full (rest from reference TRBV5-1 and TRBJ1-1): KAGVTQTPRYLIKTRGQQVTLSCSPISGHRSVSWYQQTPGQGLQFLFEYFSETQRNKGNFPGRFSGRQFSNSRSEMNVSTLELGDSALYLCASGDNTEAFFGQGTRLTVV.

This chain links TRBV6-2 or TRBV6-3 with TRBJ1-5, with D tentatively TRBD1 (5 bases). Trimming shortened V by 6 bases and J by 2 bases, and 14 bases separated the two germline ends. Germline V gene data show CDR1 as MNHEY and CDR2 as SVGEGT. The CDR3 sequence is 15 residues long. The CDR3 loop is CASSPGGDGNQPQHF. In DNA form, the CDR3 reads TGTGCCAGCAGCCCCGGGGGGGATGGCAATCAGCCCCAGCATTTT.

J is TRBJ2-1 and V is TRBV20-1, with a possible D match to TRBD2 (6 bases). Germline V lookup: CDR1 DFQATT, CDR2 SNEGSKA (reference sequence). The V end lost 4 bases, the J end lost 6 bases, and 7 bases lay between the germline ends. The CDR3 is made up of 11 amino acids. CDR3 sequence reads: CSAKLANEQFF. The CDR3 nucleotides read TGCAGTGCTAAACTAGCCAATGAGCAGTTCTTC.

This clonotype was found a few times. The CDR3 DNA reads TGTGCCAGCAGTTCGATCAATGAGCAGTTCTTC. This codes for CASSSINEQFF. The V and J genes are TRBV27 and TRBJ2-1, with unresolved D. Between the trimmed V and J ends, which lost 4 bases and 6 bases, there was a span of 4 bases. The germline V gene has CDR1 MNHEY and CDR2 SMNVEV (reference sequence). This CDR3 contains 11 residues.

This clonotype was counted at least ten times. V is TRBV28 and J is TRBJ2-7; D might be TRBD2 (7 bases). The CDR3 runs to 15 residues. From germline, CDR1 is MDHEN and CDR2 SYDVKM. V was shortened by 2 bases and J by 0 bases, with 11 bases between the two germline ends. The CDR3 sequence is CASSLGGAFSYEQYF. DNA of the CDR3: TGTGCCAGCAGTTTAGGGGGGGCCTTCTCCTACGAGCAGTACTTC.

The chain joins TRBV7-3 to TRBJ2-1, with TRBD1 matching over 11 bases. This CDR3 is built from 14 residues. Trimming removed 3 bases from V and 7 bases from J; junction bases left unmatched: 2. The V gene's germline CDR1 is SGHTA and CDR2 FQGTGA. CDR3 loop: CASSFGTGGNEQFF. In DNA, the CDR3 is TGTGCCAGCAGCTTCGGGACAGGGGGGAATGAGCAGTTCTTC.

The rearrangement links TRBV9 to TRBJ1-2, with a weak D call TRBD1 (6 bases). V gave up 3 bases and J gave up 4 bases, with 22 bases separating them. Germline CDR1 SGDLS, CDR2 YYNGEE. The CDR3 is 17 amino acids. CDR3 sequence reads: CASSAATQGQRGYGYTF. CDR3 nucleotide sequence: TGTGCCAGCAGCGCAGCGACACAGGGCCAACGGGGCTATGGCTACACCTTC. The full variable domain, in which reference TRBV9 and TRBJ1-2 provide the parts outside the CDR3, is DSGVTQTPKHLITATGQRVTLRCSPRSGDLSVYWYQQSLDQGLQFLIQYYNGEERAKGNILERFSAQQFPDLHSELNLSSLELGDSALYFCASSAATQGQRGYGYTFGSGTRLTVV.

The gene calls are TRBV6-4 and TRBJ2-1; tentatively, D is TRBD1 (6 bases). Trimming removed 0 bases at V and 6 bases at J, with 12 bases between. The CDR3 runs 15 residues. Germline V gene data show CDR1 as MRHNA and CDR2 as SNTAGT. CDR3 sequence (DNA): TGTGCCAGCAGTGACTCAAACAGGGAGTTCAATGAGCAGTTCTTC. This gives the protein CASSDSNREFNEQFF.

Of note for this clonotype: This may stem from a read error, because a much larger clone lies one nucleotide away. This sequence joins TRBV20-1 and TRBJ2-1; 10 nucleotides match TRBD2. This CDR3 is built from 14 residues. Germline V gene sequence: CDR1 DFQATT, CDR2 SNEGSKA (reference sequence). CDR3: CRTSGTSAYNEQFF. CDR3 coding DNA: TGCAGAACATCCGGGACTAGCGCGTACAATGAGCAGTTCTTC.

V and J are TRBV6-6 and TRBJ2-7; D possibly corresponds to TRBD2 (5 bases). Deletions cut 3 bases from V and 6 bases from J, with 6 bases between. The CDR3 has 11 amino acids. Germline lookup yields CDR1 MNHNY and CDR2 SVGAGI (reference sequence). In nucleotides, the CDR3 is TGTGCCAGCAGTTATGCGGGCGAGCAGTACTTC. This codes for CASSYAGEQYF.